The next 10 T cell receptor beta chains were all read from a single sample in a study of blood T cell repertoires in COVID-19. Generated by immunoSEQ multiplex PCR, the TCRdb table keeps only in-frame clones and is missing some. This sample has about 220,000 clones; more than 85% occur once, and the top ten carry about 1.9%. Sequencing used peripheral blood. These TCRs come from a man aged 35 to 55 with active or convalescent COVID-19.

This clone has just one count. V is TRBV19 and J is TRBJ1-2; no reliable D call. Per the germline V gene, CDR1 is LNHDA and CDR2 is SQIVND (reference sequence). The CDR3 runs 11 residues. Trimming removed 4 bases at V and 4 bases at J, with 4 bases between. CDR3: CASSTGYGYTF. Here the CDR3 DNA reads TGTGCCAGTAGTACAGGCTATGGCTACACCTTC.

The chain carries TRBV12-2 and TRBJ1-6; the table's D call of TRBD1 was not tested on the DNA. TRBV12-2 is an annotated pseudogene. This CDR3 contains 21 residues. The CDR3 is CASRKMAGQYPLPTRNSPLHF. The CDR3 DNA follows: TGTGCAAGTCGCAAAATGGCCGGACAGTACCCCCTTCCTACGAGAAATTCACCCCTCCACTTT.

This chain uses TRBV5-1 with TRBJ1-1; 12 bases match TRBD1. Germline V gene sequence: CDR1 SGHRS, CDR2 YFSETQ. The V segment lost 4 bases and the J segment 4 bases; nucleotides outside the gene matches: 5. The CDR3 runs to 15 residues. Here the CDR3 DNA reads TGCGCCAGCAGCCCGGGGACAGGGGGCATCACTGAAGCTTTCTTT. Translating gives CASSPGTGGITEAFF.

This clone was observed a few times. The rearrangement links TRBV6-4 to TRBJ1-5; weak D call: TRBD1 (5 bases). Germline V gene lookup returns CDR1 MRHNA and CDR2 SNTAGT. Trimming removed 6 bases at V and 1 base at J, with 22 bases between. The CDR3 spans 18 residues. The CDR3, as DNA: TGTGCCAGCAGGCGAAGGTCTTGGCAGCAGGGAAGCAATCAGCCCCAGCATTTT. It translates to CASRRRSWQQGSNQPQHF.

The J gene is TRBJ1-1, the V gene TRBV11-2; 8 nucleotides align to TRBD1. CDR1 is SGHAT and CDR2 is FQNNGV in the germline V gene. The CDR3 covers 13 residues. Losses at the gene ends were 5 bases for V and 10 bases for J; bases not matched to a gene: 9. CDR3: CASSPDRGAGAFF. The DNA for the CDR3 is TGTGCCAGCAGCCCAGACAGGGGAGCGGGAGCTTTCTTT.

The chain carries TRBV28 and TRBJ1-1, with 8 bases matching TRBD1. Germline assignment: CDR1 MDHEN and CDR2 SYDVKM. The V segment lost 2 bases and the J segment 1 base; nucleotides outside the gene matches: 3. The CDR3 spans 15 residues. This chain's CDR3 is CASSLLGTGNTEAFF. The CDR3 DNA reads TGTGCCAGCAGTTTACTTGGGACAGGGAACACTGAAGCTTTCTTT.

The V and J genes are TRBV4-2 and TRBJ1-5, with unresolved D. Trimming left V 1 base short and J 0 bases short, with 7 bases between. The CDR3 has 15 amino acids. In germline, CDR1 is LGHNA, CDR2 YNFKEQ. CDR3 sequence: CASSQGQNSNQPQHF. In nucleotides, the CDR3 is TGTGCCAGCAGCCAAGGCCAGAATAGCAATCAGCCCCAGCATTTT.

The chain couples TRBV7-9 to TRBJ2-1, with TRBD1 matching over 9 bases. V shed 5 bases, J shed 6 bases, and the junction held 11 bases outside the gene matches. Germline V lookup: CDR1 SEHNR, CDR2 FQNEAQ (reference sequence). This CDR3 region has 16 residues. In DNA form, the CDR3 reads TGTGCCAGCAGCCCGACCGGGACAGGGCCGACCAATGAGCAGTTCTTC. Translating gives CASSPTGTGPTNEQFF.

The table lists this clone with a count of one. The chain links TRBV18 to TRBJ2-7; 8 nucleotides align to TRBD1. The V segment lost 3 bases and the J segment 5 bases; nucleotides outside the gene matches: 9. The CDR3 is 15 amino acids. Germline V lookup: CDR1 KGHSH, CDR2 LQKENI. As DNA, the CDR3 is TGTGCCAGCTCACCCTCATTAGACAGGGGCCACGAGCAGTACTTC. Translating it yields CASSPSLDRGHEQYF.

The chain combines TRBV28 with TRBJ2-7, with D uncertain. In germline, CDR1 is MDHEN, CDR2 SYDVKM. V dropped 6 bases and J dropped 3 bases, with 9 bases sitting between them. The CDR3 runs to 12 residues. The CDR3: CASRSRVYEQYF. The CDR3 DNA sequence: TGTGCCAGCAGGTCGAGAGTCTACGAGCAGTACTTC.